This T cell receptor (beta chain) stems from a study of T-cell memory formation after mild COVID-19. TCRdb re-derived calls from the 5' RACE reads in MiXCR, one entry per CDR3 protein. Of 140,000 or so distinct CDR3 sequences listed, roughly a fifth are singletons. The source is an adult woman who had mild COVID-19 (a few samples of this study predate the infection). Cell type and time point are not known. Sequenced input: PBMCs or a T cell subset sorted from them (not recorded which).

The CDR3 DNA follows: TGTGCCAGCAGCTCGACCTCAGGGGTGATGGACACTGAAGCTTTCTTT. Translation gives CASSSTSGVMDTEAFF. This chain connects TRBV7-3 to TRBJ1-1, with D possibly being TRBD1 (6 bases). V was pared by 4 bases and J by 3 bases, with 18 bases between. This CDR3 comprises 16 residues. Germline lookup yields CDR1 SGHTA and CDR2 FQGTGA.